One and the same sample provided the 30 T cell receptor beta chains below, sequenced in a study of blood T cell repertoires in COVID-19 (dated by TCRdb to about 2020). The library was generated by the immunoSEQ multiplex PCR assay. Sourced from immuneACCESS, this table was stored by TCRdb with only in-frame sequences that have V and J called. A share of the clones is absent; for the studies checked, an unresolved V gene accounts for under half, and the remainder has no known explanation. The sample table holds tens of thousands of clones, of which about 91% were seen once. The ten largest clones take up 30% to 40% of the sample. Sequenced sample: peripheral blood. These receptors were taken from an older man with active COVID-19.

The J gene is TRBJ2-2, the V gene TRBV29-1, with 10 bases lining up with TRBD2. The CDR3 spans 14 residues. Germline V gives CDR1 SQVTM, CDR2 ANQGSEA. V lost 4 bases, J lost 5 bases, and 4 bases stayed unmatched. The CDR3 spells CSVVAGGRTGELFF. CDR3 nucleotides: TGCAGCGTTGTAGCGGGAGGTAGGACCGGGGAGCTGTTTTTT.

This rearrangement joins TRBV15 to TRBJ1-5; D perhaps matches TRBD1 (5 bases). Germline lookup yields CDR1 LNHNV and CDR2 YYDKDF (reference sequence). Trimming pared 7 bases from V and 7 bases from J, leaving 17 bases between. The length of the CDR3 is 14 residues. In DNA, the CDR3 is TGTGCCACCAACGGAGGGACGGGTGGACAGCCCCAGCATTTT. It is translated as CATNGGTGGQPQHF.

The sample holds a few counts of this clone. The chain links TRBV4-3 to TRBJ2-3; D may be TRBD2 (7 bases). This CDR3 comprises 15 residues. Germline V CDR1 and CDR2: LGHNA, YSLEER. Trimming pared 1 base from V and 5 bases from J, leaving 13 bases between. CDR3 DNA sequence: TGCGCCAGCAGCCAAGTCGGGGGGCTTGGAGATACGCAGTATTTT. It yields the protein CASSQVGGLGDTQYF.

The chain is built from TRBV24-1 and TRBJ2-1, with D unresolved. Germline V gives CDR1 KGHDR, CDR2 SFDVKD. The CDR3 is 14 residues long. Trimming removed 5 bases at V and 7 bases at J, with 14 bases between. The CDR3 coding sequence is TGTGCCACCAGTGGTCCCTTCTCCAGTAATGAGCAGTTCTTC. Encoded protein: CATSGPFSSNEQFF.

J is TRBJ1-1 and V is TRBV18; TRBD1 aligns across 9 bases. This CDR3 region has 15 residues. Germline V gene lookup returns CDR1 KGHSH and CDR2 LQKENI. Trimming took 3 bases from V and 2 from J; bases not matched to a gene: 4. CDR3 sequence (DNA): TGTGCCAGCTCACCCGGACAGGGGAGAAACACTGAAGCTTTCTTT. It is translated as CASSPGQGRNTEAFF.

On this clone itself: Other nucleotide sequences from this sample produce the same CDR3. The V gene is TRBV10-3, the J gene TRBJ1-5; D perhaps matches TRBD1 (6 bases). V lost 3 bases, J lost 4 bases, and 10 bases lay in between. From germline, CDR1 is ENHRY and CDR2 SYGVKD. There are 14 residues in the CDR3. CDR3: CAISDRGGNQPQHF. DNA of the CDR3: TGTGCCATCAGTGACAGGGGTGGTAATCAGCCCCAGCATTTT.

The chain uses TRBV20-1 and TRBJ2-3; the D gene is possibly TRBD2 (6 bases). With 3 bases removed from V and 5 bases from J, the gap between germline ends came to 18 bases. The germline CDR1 and CDR2 sequences are DFQATT and SNEGSKA (reference sequence). The CDR3 has 15 amino acids. Here the CDR3 DNA reads TGCAGTGCTAGTCGGGAGCAAGGAGGCGGAGATACGCAGTATTTT. This translates into CSASREQGGGDTQYF.

The chain has TRBV7-6 and TRBJ2-1; possibly TRBD2 for D (5 bases). There are 17 residues in the CDR3. V was shortened by 1 base and J by 0 bases, with 13 bases between the two germline ends. Germline assignment: CDR1 SGHVS and CDR2 FNYEAQ. The CDR3 reads CASSLGAGRYSYNEQFF. CDR3 DNA sequence: TGTGCCAGCAGCTTAGGGGCGGGCAGATACTCCTACAATGAGCAGTTCTTC.

The genes are TRBV21-1 and TRBJ1-3; the table's D call, TRBD1, has no DNA check behind it. TRBV21-1 is a pseudogene. The CDR3 is 21 residues long. The CDR3 bases are TGTGCCAGCAGCAAACTCGTCCCACGGGACAGGGCCCCTTTGTTGGGAAACACCATATATTTT. This codes for CASSKLVPRDRAPLLGNTIYF.

The chain carries TRBV27 and TRBJ2-7, with D perhaps TRBD2 (6 bases). Germline assignment: CDR1 MNHEY and CDR2 SMNVEV (reference sequence). V was shortened by 0 bases and J by 5 bases, with 14 bases between the two germline ends. CDR3 length: 15 amino acids. Here the CDR3 DNA reads TGTGCCAGCAGTTTATCGGGCCGCCCGGGGGACGAGCAGTACTTC. Amino acid sequence: CASSLSGRPGDEQYF.

The chain is built from TRBV5-4 and TRBJ2-3, with D maybe TRBD2 (5 bases). This CDR3 has 12 residues. In germline, CDR1 is SGHNT, CDR2 YYREEE (reference sequence). V was clipped by 4 bases and J by 5 bases, with 8 bases between them. CDR3 sequence (DNA): TGTGCCAGCAGCCGGGCGGGAGATACGCAGTATTTT. This sequence encodes CASSRAGDTQYF.

Written as DNA, the CDR3 is TGTGCCAGCAGCTTGGACAGTACAGGGGTAACTGAAGCTTTCTTT. Its translation is CASSLDSTGVTEAFF. V and J are TRBV7-3 and TRBJ1-1; 7 bases map to TRBD1. The CDR3 sequence is 15 residues long. Germline CDR1 SGHTA, CDR2 FQGTGA. Trimming at V came to 3 bases and at J to 5 bases, leaving 9 bases not matched to a gene.

Note on this clone: The junction departs from germline at one end; a sequencing error may be responsible. The V and J genes are TRBV4-1 and TRBJ1-5; D remains unclear. This CDR3 has 16 residues. Germline V gene sequence: CDR1 MGHRA, CDR2 YSYEKL. Written as DNA, the CDR3 is TGCGCCAGCAGCCAAGATCCTAAAGGGAGCAGTCAGCCCCAGCATTTT. It yields the protein CASSQDPKGSSQPQHF.

The CDR3: CASSQGQSYGYTF. The CDR3 DNA sequence: TGTGCCAGCAGCCAGGGGCAGTCCTATGGCTACACCTTC. This sequence joins TRBV3-1 (or the pseudogene TRBV3-2) and TRBJ1-2; a possible D gene is TRBD1 (5 bases). Trimming pared 3 bases from V and 4 bases from J, leaving 9 bases between. CDR3 length equals 13 residues. Germline CDR1 reads LGHDT; CDR2 reads YNNKEL (reference sequence).

The chain links TRBV4-3 to TRBJ2-1, with 7 bases that match TRBD2. In germline, CDR1 is LGHNA, CDR2 YSLEER. J lost 0 bases, V lost 0 bases, and 8 bases had no gene match. The CDR3 totals 18 residues. The CDR3 DNA follows: TGCGCCAGCAGCCAAGAGACCTGGGGGAGGGGCTCCTACAATGAGCAGTTCTTC. Amino acids: CASSQETWGRGSYNEQFF.

The CDR3 reads CASSLVVSGLDTEAFF. For the CDR3, the DNA is TGCGCCAGCAGCTTGGTAGTTTCGGGACTGGACACTGAAGCTTTCTTT. The chain has TRBV5-1 and TRBJ1-1, with a tentative D call TRBD1 (5 bases). The CDR3 consists of 16 residues. Germline V gene data show CDR1 as SGHRS and CDR2 as YFSETQ. The V gene lost 0 bases and the J gene lost 3 bases, with 15 bases spanning the gap. Based on the CDR3 plus reference TRBV5-1 and TRBJ1-1, the full variable domain is KAGVTQTPRYLIKTRGQQVTLSCSPISGHRSVSWYQQTPGQGLQFLFEYFSETQRNKGNFPGRFSGRQFSNSRSEMNVSTLELGDSALYLCASSLVVSGLDTEAFFGQGTRLTVV.

The chain couples TRBV6-6 to TRBJ2-4; 9 bases agree with TRBD1. Germline CDR1 is MNHNY and CDR2 is SVGAGI (reference sequence). The ends lost 4 bases at V and 5 bases at J; junction bases unmatched: 6. This CDR3 has 15 residues. The CDR3 DNA sequence: TGTGCCAGCAGTTCACAGGGGGCGTCGGAAAACATTCAGTACTTC. Amino acid sequence: CASSSQGASENIQYF.

This chain connects TRBV4-2 to TRBJ1-6; possibly TRBD1 for D (6 bases). This CDR3 has 17 residues. CDR1 is LGHNA and CDR2 is YNFKEQ in the germline V gene. The V end lost 1 base, the J end lost 3 bases, and 13 bases lay between the germline ends. CDR3 bases: TGTGCCAGCAGCCAAGGCCCAGGGGTTAGCTATAATTCACCCCTCCACTTT. Its protein product is CASSQGPGVSYNSPLHF.

The rearrangement uses TRBV24-1 and TRBJ2-1, with 8 bases matching TRBD2. Germline V lookup: CDR1 KGHDR, CDR2 SFDVKD. The V segment lost 0 bases and the J segment 4 bases; nucleotides outside the gene matches: 4. The CDR3 consists of 16 residues. The CDR3, as DNA: TGTGCCACCAGTGATTTGAGAGCGGGGGTATACAATGAGCAGTTCTTC. Its translation is CATSDLRAGVYNEQFF.

The chain carries TRBV30 and TRBJ1-2, with 7 bases that match TRBD1. V was pared by 1 base and J by 0 bases, with 5 bases of the junction left unmatched. The CDR3 sequence is 15 residues long. From germline, CDR1 is GTSNPN and CDR2 SVGIG (reference sequence). This CDR3 is CAWSGTGIPNYGYTF. CDR3 nucleotides: TGTGCCTGGAGTGGGACAGGAATACCTAACTATGGCTACACCTTC.

As DNA, the CDR3 is TGTGCCAGCAGCCTCGGGACAGGGGAGACCCAGTACTTC. Residues: CASSLGTGETQYF. The rearrangement joins TRBV7-2 to TRBJ2-5; 9 bases align to TRBD1. This CDR3 has 13 amino acids. The V segment lost 5 bases and the J segment 5 bases; nucleotides outside the gene matches: 3. Germline V CDR1 and CDR2: SGHTA, FQGNSA.

The J gene is TRBJ1-4, the V gene TRBV18; TRBD1 aligns across 9 bases. Germline V gene lookup returns CDR1 KGHSH and CDR2 LQKENI. V was clipped by 1 base and J by 8 bases; unmatched bases: 5. The CDR3 contains 15 residues. CDR3 sequence reads: CASSPRQGEGEKLFF. CDR3 coding DNA: TGTGCCAGCTCACCACGACAGGGGGAAGGGGAAAAACTGTTTTTT.

V is TRBV6-6 and J is TRBJ2-1; TRBD1 matches 7 bases. This CDR3 has 14 residues. V shed 3 bases, J shed 7 bases, and the junction held 6 bases outside the gene matches. The V gene's germline CDR1 is MNHNY and CDR2 SVGAGI (reference sequence). CDR3 nucleotides: TGTGCCAGCAGTTATAGGGTCAGGGGGAATGAGCAGTTCTTC. Translated, it gives CASSYRVRGNEQFF.

V gene TRBV3-1 (or the pseudogene TRBV3-2) combines with J gene TRBJ2-3, with TRBD1 as a possible D gene (5 bases). The CDR3 length is 13 residues. The V gene lost 2 bases and the J gene lost 3 bases, with 6 bases spanning the gap. Germline CDR1 reads LGHDT; CDR2 reads YNNKEL (reference sequence). Here the CDR3 reads CASSQKGTDTQYF. In DNA, the CDR3 is TGTGCCAGCAGCCAAAAGGGGACAGATACGCAGTATTTT.

This chain joins TRBV30 and TRBJ2-2; D gene ambiguous. V was clipped by 1 base and J by 4 bases, with 7 bases between them. The length of the CDR3 is 13 residues. The germline V gene has CDR1 GTSNPN and CDR2 SVGIG (reference sequence). CDR3 sequence (DNA): TGTGCCTGGAGTGCTGGGCCCACCGGGGAGCTGTTTTTT. It encodes CAWSAGPTGELFF.

This chain uses TRBV6-5 with TRBJ1-4, with 9 bases fitting TRBD1. In germline, CDR1 is MNHEY, CDR2 SVGAGI. The V and J ends lost 6 bases and 7 bases, in that order; junction bases with no gene match: 6. This CDR3 is built from 14 residues. The CDR3 nucleotides read TGTGCCAGCAGCGTGACAGGGGGTGGTGAAAAACTGTTTTTT. Translated: CASSVTGGGEKLFF.

CDR3 DNA sequence: TGTGCCAGCAGGAGACAGGGAGGCACTGAAGCTTTCTTT. Translation gives CASRRQGGTEAFF. This chain links TRBV6-5 with TRBJ1-1; 7 nucleotides line up with TRBD1. The CDR3 spans 13 residues. The germline gives CDR1 MNHEY, CDR2 SVGAGI. Germline trimming cut 6 bases from V and 4 bases from J; bases unmatched to any gene: 5.

The chain recombines TRBV7-9 with TRBJ2-3, with 8 bases that match TRBD2. With V trimmed by 2 bases and J by 4 bases, 5 bases remained unmatched. Looked up from germline, CDR1 is SEHNR and CDR2 is FQNEAQ (reference sequence). CDR3 length: 15 amino acids. The CDR3 reads CASSLPGLGADTQYF. The CDR3 bases are TGTGCCAGCAGCTTACCGGGACTAGGTGCAGATACGCAGTATTTT. The entire variable domain, with the rest obtained from reference TRBV7-9 and TRBJ2-3, is as follows: DTGVSQNPRHKITKRGQNVTFRCDPISEHNRLYWYRQTLGQGPEFLTYFQNEAQLEKSRLLSDRFSAERPKGSFSTLEIQRTEQGDSAMYLCASSLPGLGADTQYFGPGTRLTVL.

This clone was picked up one time. V is TRBV5-1 and J is TRBJ1-4; maybe TRBD1 (5 bases). V lost 3 bases and J 6 bases, leaving 12 bases between the germline ends. CDR1 SGHRS and CDR2 YFSETQ come from the germline V gene. This CDR3 comprises 14 residues. The CDR3 here is CASSWGTDYEKLFF. The CDR3, as DNA: TGCGCCAGCAGCTGGGGGACTGACTATGAAAAACTGTTTTTT.

The genes are TRBV11-2 and TRBJ2-3; D unresolved. Germline loops: CDR1 SGHAT, CDR2 FQNNGV. V dropped 5 bases and J dropped 4 bases, with 13 bases sitting between them. CDR3 length: 14 amino acids. CDR3 residues: CASSPTAPADTQYF. The CDR3 DNA sequence: TGTGCCAGCAGCCCTACTGCACCCGCAGATACGCAGTATTTT.